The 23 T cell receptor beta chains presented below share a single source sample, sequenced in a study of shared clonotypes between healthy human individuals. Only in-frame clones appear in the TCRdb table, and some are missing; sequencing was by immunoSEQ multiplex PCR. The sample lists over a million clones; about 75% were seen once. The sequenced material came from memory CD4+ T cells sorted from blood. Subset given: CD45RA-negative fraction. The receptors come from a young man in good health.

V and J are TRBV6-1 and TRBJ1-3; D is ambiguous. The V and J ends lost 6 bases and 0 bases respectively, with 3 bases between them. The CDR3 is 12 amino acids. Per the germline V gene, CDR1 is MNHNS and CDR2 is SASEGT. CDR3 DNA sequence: TGTGCCAGCAGGTCCTCTGGAAACACCATATATTTT. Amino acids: CASRSSGNTIYF.

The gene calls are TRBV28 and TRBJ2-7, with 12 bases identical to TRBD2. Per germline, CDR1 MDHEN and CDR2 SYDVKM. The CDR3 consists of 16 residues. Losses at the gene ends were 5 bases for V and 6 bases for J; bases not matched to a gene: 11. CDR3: CASSLGRTSGAGEQYF. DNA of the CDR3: TGTGCCAGCAGTCTGGGGAGGACTAGCGGGGCGGGCGAGCAGTACTTC.

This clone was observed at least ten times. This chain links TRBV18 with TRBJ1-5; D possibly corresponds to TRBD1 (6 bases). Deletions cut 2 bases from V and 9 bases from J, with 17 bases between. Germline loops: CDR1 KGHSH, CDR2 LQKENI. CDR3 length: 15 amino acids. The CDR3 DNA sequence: TGTGCCAGCTCACCAGGACAGACCGTAATTTGGCCCCAGCATTTT. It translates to CASSPGQTVIWPQHF.

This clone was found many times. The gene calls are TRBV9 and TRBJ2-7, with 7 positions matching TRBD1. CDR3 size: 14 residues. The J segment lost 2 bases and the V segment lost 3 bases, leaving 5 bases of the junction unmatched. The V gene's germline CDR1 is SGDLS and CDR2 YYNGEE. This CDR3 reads CASSERDSAYEQYF. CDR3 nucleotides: TGTGCCAGCAGCGAACGGGACAGTGCCTACGAGCAGTACTTC.

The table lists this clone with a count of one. CDR3 nucleotide sequence: TGTGCCAGCAAGGGGGGCAGGTTCGGCACCGGGGAGCTGTTTTTT. Amino acids: CASKGGRFGTGELFF. J is TRBJ2-2 and V is TRBV7-9; tentatively, D is TRBD1 or TRBD2 (6 bases each). The CDR3 runs to 15 residues. Between the trimmed V and J ends, which lost 7 bases and 4 bases, there was a span of 16 bases. Per the germline V gene, CDR1 is SEHNR and CDR2 is FQNEAQ (reference sequence). Complete variable domain (other parts from reference TRBV7-9 and TRBJ2-2): DTGVSQNPRHKITKRGQNVTFRCDPISEHNRLYWYRQTLGQGPEFLTYFQNEAQLEKSRLLSDRFSAERPKGSFSTLEIQRTEQGDSAMYLCASKGGRFGTGELFFGEGSRLTVL.

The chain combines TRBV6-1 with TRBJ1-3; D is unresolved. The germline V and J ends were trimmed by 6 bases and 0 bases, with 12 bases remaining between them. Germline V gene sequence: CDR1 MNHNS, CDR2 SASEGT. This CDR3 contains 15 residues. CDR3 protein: CASSALWSSGNTIYF. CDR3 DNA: TGTGCCAGCAGCGCCCTTTGGAGCTCTGGAAACACCATATATTTT.

In DNA form, the CDR3 reads TGCGCCAGCACCGAAAAACCAGGGGAAAGCTCCTATAATTCACCCCTCCACTTT. It yields the protein CASTEKPGESSYNSPLHF. This rearrangement joins TRBV5-1 to TRBJ1-6; D may be TRBD1 (6 bases). This CDR3 has 18 amino acids. Trimming shortened V by 6 bases and J by 0 bases, and 19 bases separated the two germline ends. Germline loops: CDR1 SGHRS, CDR2 YFSETQ.

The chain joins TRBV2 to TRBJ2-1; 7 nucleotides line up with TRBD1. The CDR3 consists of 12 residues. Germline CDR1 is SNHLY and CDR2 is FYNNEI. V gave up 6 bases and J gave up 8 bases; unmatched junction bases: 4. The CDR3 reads CASRGQVHEQFF. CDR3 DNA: TGTGCCAGCAGAGGACAGGTTCATGAGCAGTTCTTC.

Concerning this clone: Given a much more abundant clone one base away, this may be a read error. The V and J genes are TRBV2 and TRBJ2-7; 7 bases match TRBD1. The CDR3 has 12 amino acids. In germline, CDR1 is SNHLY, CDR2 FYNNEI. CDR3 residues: CAGSPSTGLQYF. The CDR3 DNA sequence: TGTGCCGGCAGCCCCTCGACAGGGCTGCAGTACTTC.

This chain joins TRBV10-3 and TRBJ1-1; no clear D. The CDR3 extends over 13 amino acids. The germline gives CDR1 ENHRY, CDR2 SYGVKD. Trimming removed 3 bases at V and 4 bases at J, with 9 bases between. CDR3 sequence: CAISEGTVTEAFF. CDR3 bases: TGTGCCATCAGTGAAGGAACGGTCACTGAAGCTTTCTTT.

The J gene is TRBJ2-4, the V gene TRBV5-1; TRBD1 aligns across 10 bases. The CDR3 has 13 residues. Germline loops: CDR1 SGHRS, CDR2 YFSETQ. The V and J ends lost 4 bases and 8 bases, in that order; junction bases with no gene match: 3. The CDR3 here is CASSPGQGDIQYF. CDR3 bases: TGCGCCAGCAGCCCAGGACAGGGGGACATTCAGTACTTC.

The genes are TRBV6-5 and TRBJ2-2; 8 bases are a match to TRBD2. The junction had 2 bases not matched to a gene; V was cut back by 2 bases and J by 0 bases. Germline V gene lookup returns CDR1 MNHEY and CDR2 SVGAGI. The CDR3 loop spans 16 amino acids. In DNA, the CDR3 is TGTGCCAGCAGTTACCCTAGCGGGTCGAACACCGGGGAGCTGTTTTTT. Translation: CASSYPSGSNTGELFF.

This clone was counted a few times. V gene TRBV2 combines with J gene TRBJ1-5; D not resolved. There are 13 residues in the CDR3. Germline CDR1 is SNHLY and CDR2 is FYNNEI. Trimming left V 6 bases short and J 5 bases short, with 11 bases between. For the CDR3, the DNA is TGTGCCAGCAGGAGGTCTCTCGATCAGCCCCAGCATTTT. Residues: CASRRSLDQPQHF.

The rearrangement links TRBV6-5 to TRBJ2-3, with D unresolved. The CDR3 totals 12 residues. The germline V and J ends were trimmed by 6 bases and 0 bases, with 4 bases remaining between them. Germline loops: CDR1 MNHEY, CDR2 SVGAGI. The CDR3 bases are TGTGCCAGCAGACATAGCACAGATACGCAGTATTTT. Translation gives CASRHSTDTQYF.

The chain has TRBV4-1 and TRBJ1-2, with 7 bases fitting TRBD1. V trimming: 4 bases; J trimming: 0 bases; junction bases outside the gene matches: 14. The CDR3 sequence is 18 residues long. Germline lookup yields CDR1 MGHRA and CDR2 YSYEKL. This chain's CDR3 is CASSPTSNSGGTNYGYTF. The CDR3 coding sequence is TGCGCCAGCAGCCCAACATCTAACTCAGGGGGAACTAACTATGGCTACACCTTC.

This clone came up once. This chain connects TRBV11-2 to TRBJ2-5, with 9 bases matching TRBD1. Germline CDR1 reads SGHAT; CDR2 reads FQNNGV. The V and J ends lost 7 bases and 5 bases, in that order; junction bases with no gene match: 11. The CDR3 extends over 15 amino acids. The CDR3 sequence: CASTSTGGSGETQYF. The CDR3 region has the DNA TGTGCCAGCACCTCTACAGGGGGCTCGGGGGAGACCCAGTACTTC.

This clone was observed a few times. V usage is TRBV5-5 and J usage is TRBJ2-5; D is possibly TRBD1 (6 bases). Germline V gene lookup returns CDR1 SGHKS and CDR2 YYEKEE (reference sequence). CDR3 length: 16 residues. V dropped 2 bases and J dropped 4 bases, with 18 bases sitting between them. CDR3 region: CASSFSGTPGRETQYF. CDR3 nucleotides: TGTGCCAGCAGCTTCTCCGGGACACCGGGGAGAGAGACCCAGTACTTC.

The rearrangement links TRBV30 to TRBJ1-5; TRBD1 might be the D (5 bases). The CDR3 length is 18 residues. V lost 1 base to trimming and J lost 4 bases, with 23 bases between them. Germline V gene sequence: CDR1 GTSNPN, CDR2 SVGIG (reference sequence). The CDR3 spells CAWSASLSVGVWNQPQHF. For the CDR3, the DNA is TGTGCCTGGAGTGCGTCCTTAAGTGTAGGGGTATGGAATCAGCCCCAGCATTTT. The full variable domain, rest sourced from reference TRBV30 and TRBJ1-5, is SQTIHQWPATLVQPVGSPLSLECTVEGTSNPNLYWYRQAAGRGLQLLFYSVGIGQISSEVPQNLSASRPQDRQFILSSKKLLLSDSGFYLCAWSASLSVGVWNQPQHFGDGTRLSIL.

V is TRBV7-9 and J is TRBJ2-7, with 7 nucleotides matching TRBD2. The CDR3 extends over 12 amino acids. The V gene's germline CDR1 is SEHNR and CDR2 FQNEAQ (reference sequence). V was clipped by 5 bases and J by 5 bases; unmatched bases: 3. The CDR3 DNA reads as TGTGCCAGCAGCCTGGGGACTAACGAGCAGTACTTC. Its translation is CASSLGTNEQYF.

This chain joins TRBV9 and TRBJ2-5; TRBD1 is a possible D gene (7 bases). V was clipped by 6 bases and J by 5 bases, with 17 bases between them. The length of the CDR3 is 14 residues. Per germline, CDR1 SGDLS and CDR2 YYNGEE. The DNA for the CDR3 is TGTGCCAGCACCTCGGGCAGGGGGGCGGAGACCCAGTACTTC. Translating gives CASTSGRGAETQYF.

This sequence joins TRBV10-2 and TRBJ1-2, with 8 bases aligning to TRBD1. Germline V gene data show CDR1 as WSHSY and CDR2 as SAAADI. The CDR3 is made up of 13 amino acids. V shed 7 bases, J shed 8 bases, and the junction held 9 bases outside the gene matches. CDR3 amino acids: CASIDRGGVGYTF. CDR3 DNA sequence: TGCGCCAGCATTGACAGGGGTGGGGTCGGCTACACCTTC.

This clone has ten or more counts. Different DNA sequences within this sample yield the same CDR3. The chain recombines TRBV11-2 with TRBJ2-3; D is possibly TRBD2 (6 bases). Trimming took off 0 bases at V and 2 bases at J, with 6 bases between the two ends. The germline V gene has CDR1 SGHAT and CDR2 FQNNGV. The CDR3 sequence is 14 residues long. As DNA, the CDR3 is TGTGCCAGCAGCTTAGAGGGACTCACAGATACGCAGTATTTT. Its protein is CASSLEGLTDTQYF.

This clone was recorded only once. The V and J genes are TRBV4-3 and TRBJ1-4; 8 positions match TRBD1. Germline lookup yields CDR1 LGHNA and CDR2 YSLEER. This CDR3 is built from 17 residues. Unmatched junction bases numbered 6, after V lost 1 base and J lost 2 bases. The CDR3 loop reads CASSQVRGPQTNEKLFF. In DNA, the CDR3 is TGCGCCAGCAGCCAAGTCAGGGGGCCGCAGACTAATGAAAAACTGTTTTTT.